This T cell receptor (beta chain) was found in a study of blood T cell repertoires in COVID-19 (dated by TCRdb to the early 2020s). Turning to the overall study: Samples from collaborators originated in the United States, Italy and Spain and spanned both the acute and convalescent phases of COVID-19. The material from the prospective study consisted of cDNA or gDNA derived from T cells, B-cell-depleted T cells, or PBMCs. Subjects who had been exposed to COVID-19, were actively infected with it, or had recovered from it provided the deeply sampled blood TCRbeta repertoires that made up the dataset. The samples were drawn from two sources: the first 160 participants of the ongoing ImmuneRACE study, and 1,200 or so subjects contributed by 6 global collaborators. Where available, HLA class I and class II types were taken from metadata supplied by the sample provider and were not determined by assay-based typing. The sample metadata nearly always contained a de-identified subject ID, COVID-19 status, age in years and sex. The repertoires were made available in a free public database intended to serve as a resource for research on the immune response to SARS-CoV-2. Beyond this particular receptor, the publication reports: Clinical and demographic metadata were provided uncurated, with the amount varying by source and participant.

The immunoSEQ Assay, a bias-controlled multiplex PCR, was used to amplify TCRbeta CDR3 regions from genomic DNA. Per the source publication's procedure: Within the assay, amplification of reference gene primers was used to estimate how many nucleated cells each sample contained. To quantify the absolute abundance of each unique TCRbeta CDR3 rearrangement, sequence reads were collapsed and filtered. For each sample, productive Simpson clonality was calculated as the square root of Simpson's diversity index over productive rearrangements. TCRdb obtained this table from immuneACCESS and retained in-frame rearrangements with V and J assigned. These tables miss some clones; where compared with another copy, unresolved V genes account for less than half of the shortfall, and the remainder is unexplained. V and J calls and clone size come straight from that table; D and trimming were deduced from the DNA. The sample yields roughly 250,000 clones; under 90% were counted once. Together, the top ten hold 2.5% to 3% of the sample.

Of note for this clone: The clone's antigen remains unknown. The sample holds no much larger clone one base away, and base qualities are not on file.

The CDR3 contains 14 residues, cysteine and phenylalanine counted. The CDR3 DNA has 42 bases and is translated from base 1. V is pruned by 4 bases and J by 9 bases, leaving 6 bases of the junction without a gene match. The germline V gene (reference sequence) supplies CDR1 SGHNT and CDR2 YYREEE. Collaborating institutions collected whole blood in K2EDTA tubes following their own protocols. For TCRbeta analysis, collaborators shipped samples as frozen whole blood, isolated PBMCs, or DNA extracted from either of those sample types. This TCR came from a woman aged 60 to 75 with active or convalescent COVID-19. The V and J segments used are TRBV5-4 and TRBJ2-5; 13 junctional bases match TRBD2. The sequenced material came from peripheral blood. The DNA is TGTGCCAGCAGCCGGTCCGGGACTAGCGGGGCCCAGTACTTC. It is translated as CASSRSGTSGAQYF. Extended through the reference TRBV5-4 and TRBJ2-5 proteins, this CDR3 yields the full variable domain: ETGVTQSPTHLIKTRGQQVTLRCSSQSGHNTVSWYQQALGQGPQFIFQYYREEENGRGNFPPRFSGLQFPNYSSELNVNALELDDSALYLCASSRSGTSGAQYFGPGTRLLVL.